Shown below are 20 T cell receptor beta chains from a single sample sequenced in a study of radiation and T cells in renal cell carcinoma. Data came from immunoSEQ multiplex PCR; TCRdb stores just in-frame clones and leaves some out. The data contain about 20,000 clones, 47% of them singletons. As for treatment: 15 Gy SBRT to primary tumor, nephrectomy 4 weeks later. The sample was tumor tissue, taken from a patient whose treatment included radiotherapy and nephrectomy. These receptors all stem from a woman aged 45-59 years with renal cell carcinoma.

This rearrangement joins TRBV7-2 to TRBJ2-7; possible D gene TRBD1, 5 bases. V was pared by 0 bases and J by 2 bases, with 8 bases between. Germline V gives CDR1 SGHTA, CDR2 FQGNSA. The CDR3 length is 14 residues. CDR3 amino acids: CASSLADSTYEQYF. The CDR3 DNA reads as TGTGCCAGCAGCTTAGCAGACAGTACCTACGAGCAGTACTTC.

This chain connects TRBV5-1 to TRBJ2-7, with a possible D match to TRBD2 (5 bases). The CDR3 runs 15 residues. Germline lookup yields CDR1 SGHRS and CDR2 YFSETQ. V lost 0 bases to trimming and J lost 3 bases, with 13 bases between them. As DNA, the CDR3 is TGCGCCAGCAGCTTGGAGTTATTCGGGGTCTACGAGCAGTACTTC. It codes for CASSLELFGVYEQYF.

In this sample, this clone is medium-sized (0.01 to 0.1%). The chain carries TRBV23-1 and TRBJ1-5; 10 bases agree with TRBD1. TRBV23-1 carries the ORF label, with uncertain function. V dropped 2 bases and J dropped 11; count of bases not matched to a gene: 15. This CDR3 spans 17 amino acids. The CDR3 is CASSQNGYWTGGRSQHF. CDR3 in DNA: TGCGCCAGCAGTCAAAATGGTTACTGGACAGGGGGACGGTCCCAGCATTTT.

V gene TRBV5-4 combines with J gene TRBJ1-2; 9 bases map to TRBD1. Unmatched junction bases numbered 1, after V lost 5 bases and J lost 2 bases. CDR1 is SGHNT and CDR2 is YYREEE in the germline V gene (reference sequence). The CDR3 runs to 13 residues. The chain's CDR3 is CASRQGANYGYTF. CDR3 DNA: TGTGCCAGCAGACAGGGGGCGAACTATGGCTACACCTTC.

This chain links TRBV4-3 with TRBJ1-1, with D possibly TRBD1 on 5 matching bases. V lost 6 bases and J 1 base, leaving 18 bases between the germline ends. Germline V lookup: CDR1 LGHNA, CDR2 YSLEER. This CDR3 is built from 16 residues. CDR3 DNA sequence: TGCGCCAGCAGTCAATCCGGGTCAGGGTGGAACACTGAAGCTTTCTTT. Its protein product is CASSQSGSGWNTEAFF.

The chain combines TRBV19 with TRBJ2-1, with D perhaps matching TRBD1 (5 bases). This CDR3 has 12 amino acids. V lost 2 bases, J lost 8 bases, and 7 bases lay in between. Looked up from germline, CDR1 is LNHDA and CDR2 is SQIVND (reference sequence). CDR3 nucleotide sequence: TGTGCCAGTAGTATAATAGGGGATGAGCAGTTCTTC. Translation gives CASSIIGDEQFF.

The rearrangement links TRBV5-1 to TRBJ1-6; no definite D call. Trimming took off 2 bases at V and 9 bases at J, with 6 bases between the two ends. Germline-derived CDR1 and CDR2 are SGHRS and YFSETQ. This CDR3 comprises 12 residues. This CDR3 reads CASSLDRSPLHF. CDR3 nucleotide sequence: TGCGCCAGCAGCTTAGACCGTTCACCCCTCCACTTT. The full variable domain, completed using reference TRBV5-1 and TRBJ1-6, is KAGVTQTPRYLIKTRGQQVTLSCSPISGHRSVSWYQQTPGQGLQFLFEYFSETQRNKGNFPGRFSGRQFSNSRSEMNVSTLELGDSALYLCASSLDRSPLHFGNGTRLTVT.

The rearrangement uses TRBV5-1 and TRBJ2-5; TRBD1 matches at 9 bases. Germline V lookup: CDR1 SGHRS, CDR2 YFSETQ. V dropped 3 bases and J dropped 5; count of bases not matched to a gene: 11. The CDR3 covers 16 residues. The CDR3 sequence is CASSWGGTGNSETQYF. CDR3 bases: TGCGCCAGCAGCTGGGGCGGGACAGGGAACTCGGAGACCCAGTACTTC.

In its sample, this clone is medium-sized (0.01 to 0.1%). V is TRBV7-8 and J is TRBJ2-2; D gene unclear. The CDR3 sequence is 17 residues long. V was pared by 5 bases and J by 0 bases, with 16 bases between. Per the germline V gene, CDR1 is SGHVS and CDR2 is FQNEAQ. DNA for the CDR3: TGTGCCAGCAGCCCGACTGTTGGGCAGGCGAACACCGGGGAGCTGTTTTTT. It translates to CASSPTVGQANTGELFF.

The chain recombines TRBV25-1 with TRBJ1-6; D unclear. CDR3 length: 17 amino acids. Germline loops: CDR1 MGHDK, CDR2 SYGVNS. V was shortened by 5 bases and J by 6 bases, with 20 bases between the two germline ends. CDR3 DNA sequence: TGTGCCAGCAGTATGAGGCTCCAGAAAGGTGGTAATTCACCCCTCCACTTT. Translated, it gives CASSMRLQKGGNSPLHF.

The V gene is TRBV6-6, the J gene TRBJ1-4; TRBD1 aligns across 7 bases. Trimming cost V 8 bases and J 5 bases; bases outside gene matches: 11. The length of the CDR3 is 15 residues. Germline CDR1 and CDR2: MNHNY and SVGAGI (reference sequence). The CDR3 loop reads CASGIRDRGNEKLFF. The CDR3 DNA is TGTGCCAGCGGCATTCGGGACAGAGGGAATGAAAAACTGTTTTTT.

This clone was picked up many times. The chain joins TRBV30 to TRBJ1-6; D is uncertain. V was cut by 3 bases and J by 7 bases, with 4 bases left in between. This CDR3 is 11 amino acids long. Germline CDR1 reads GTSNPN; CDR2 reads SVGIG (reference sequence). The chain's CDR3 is CAWSSNSPLHF. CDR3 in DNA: TGTGCCTGGAGCTCGAATTCACCCCTCCACTTT.

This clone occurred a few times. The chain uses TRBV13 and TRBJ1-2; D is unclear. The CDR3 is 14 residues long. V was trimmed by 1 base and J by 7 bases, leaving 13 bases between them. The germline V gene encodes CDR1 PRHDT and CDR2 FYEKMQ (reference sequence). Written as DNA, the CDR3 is TGTGCCAGCAGCTTAGCGTTGGTCCCGGGTGGCTACACCTTC. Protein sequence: CASSLALVPGGYTF.

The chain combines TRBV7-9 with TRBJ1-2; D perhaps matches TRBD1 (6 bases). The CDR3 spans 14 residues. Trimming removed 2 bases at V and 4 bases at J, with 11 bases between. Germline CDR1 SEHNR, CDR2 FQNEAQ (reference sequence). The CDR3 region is CASSLPRGFYGYTF. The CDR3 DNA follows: TGTGCCAGCAGCTTACCGAGGGGGTTCTATGGCTACACCTTC.

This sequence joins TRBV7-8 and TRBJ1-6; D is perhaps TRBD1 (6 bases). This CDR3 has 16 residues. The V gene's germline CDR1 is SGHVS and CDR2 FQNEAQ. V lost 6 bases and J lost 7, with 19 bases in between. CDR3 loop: CASSSEGGPGNSPLHF. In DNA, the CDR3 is TGTGCCAGCAGTTCAGAGGGGGGTCCAGGGAATTCACCCCTCCACTTT.

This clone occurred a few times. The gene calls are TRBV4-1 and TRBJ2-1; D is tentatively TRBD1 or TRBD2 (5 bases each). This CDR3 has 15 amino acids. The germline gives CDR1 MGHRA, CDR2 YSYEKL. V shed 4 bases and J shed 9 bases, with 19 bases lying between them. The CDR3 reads CASSLRGDSDGEQFF. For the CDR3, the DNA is TGCGCCAGCAGCCTAAGGGGAGACTCCGATGGTGAGCAGTTCTTC.

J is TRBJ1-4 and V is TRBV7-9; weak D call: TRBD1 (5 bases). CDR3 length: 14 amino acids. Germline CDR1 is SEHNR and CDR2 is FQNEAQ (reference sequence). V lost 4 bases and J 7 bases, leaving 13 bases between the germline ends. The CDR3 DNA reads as TGTGCCAGCAGCTCCACAGGTGGTAGTGAAAAACTGTTTTTT. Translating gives CASSSTGGSEKLFF. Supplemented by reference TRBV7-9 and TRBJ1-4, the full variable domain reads DTGVSQNPRHKITKRGQNVTFRCDPISEHNRLYWYRQTLGQGPEFLTYFQNEAQLEKSRLLSDRFSAERPKGSFSTLEIQRTEQGDSAMYLCASSSTGGSEKLFFGSGTQLSVL.

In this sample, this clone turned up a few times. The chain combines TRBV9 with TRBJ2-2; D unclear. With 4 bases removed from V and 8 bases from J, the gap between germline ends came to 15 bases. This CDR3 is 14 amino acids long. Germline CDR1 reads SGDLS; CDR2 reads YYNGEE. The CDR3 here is CASSTLTAIGELFF. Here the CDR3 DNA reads TGTGCCAGCAGCACACTTACTGCAATTGGGGAGCTGTTTTTT.

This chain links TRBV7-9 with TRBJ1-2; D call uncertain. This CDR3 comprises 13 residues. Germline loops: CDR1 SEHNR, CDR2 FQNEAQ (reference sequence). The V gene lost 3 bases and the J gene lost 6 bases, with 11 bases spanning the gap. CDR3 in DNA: TGTGCCAGCAGCTTGGTAACGGCAAATGGCTACACCTTC. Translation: CASSLVTANGYTF.

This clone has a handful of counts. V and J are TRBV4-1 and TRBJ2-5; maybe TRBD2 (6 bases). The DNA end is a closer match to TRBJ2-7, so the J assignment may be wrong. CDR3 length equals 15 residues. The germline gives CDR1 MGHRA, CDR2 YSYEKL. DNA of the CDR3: TGCGCCAGCAGCCACCCGGGACTCAACACCTACGAGCAGTACTTC. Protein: CASSHPGLNTYEQYF.